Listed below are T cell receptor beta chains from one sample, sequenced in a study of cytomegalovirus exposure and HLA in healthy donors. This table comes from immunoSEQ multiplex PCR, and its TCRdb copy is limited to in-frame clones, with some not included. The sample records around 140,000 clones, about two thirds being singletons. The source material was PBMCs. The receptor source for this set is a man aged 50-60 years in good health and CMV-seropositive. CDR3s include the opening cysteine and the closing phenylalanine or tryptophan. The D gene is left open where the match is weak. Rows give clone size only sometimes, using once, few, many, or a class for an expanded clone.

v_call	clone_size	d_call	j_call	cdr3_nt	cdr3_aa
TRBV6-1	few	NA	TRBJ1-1	TGTGCCAGCAGTGCGCAGGGTCGGGTGAACACTGAAGCTTTCTTT	CASSAQGRVNTEAFF
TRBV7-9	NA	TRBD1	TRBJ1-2	TGTGCCAGCAGCTCAACTACTTACCTCCGGGACAGAAGCTATGGCTACACCTTC	CASSSTTYLRDRSYGYTF
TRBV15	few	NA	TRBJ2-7	TGTGCCACCAGCAGAGACAGGGGACCCTACGAGCAGTACTTC	CATSRDRGPYEQYF
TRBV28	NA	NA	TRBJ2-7	TGTGCCAGCAGGCGACGGGAGTTTAGTAGTGGGCAGTACTTC	CASRRREFSSGQYF
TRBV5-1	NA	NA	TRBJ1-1	TGCGCCAGCAGCCTATATCAGGCAAACACTGAAGCTTTCTTT	CASSLYQANTEAFF
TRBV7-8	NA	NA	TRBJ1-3	TGTGCCAGCAGCTTAGCGCGGAGTAACACCATATATTTT	CASSLARSNTIYF
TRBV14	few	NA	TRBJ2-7	TGTGCCAGCAGCCAAGATTCAGGGGGACTTAGGGAGCAGTACTTC	CASSQDSGGLREQYF
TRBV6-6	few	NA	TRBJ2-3	TGTGCCAGCAGTTTGCCATACGGGACAGATACGCAGTATTTT	CASSLPYGTDTQYF
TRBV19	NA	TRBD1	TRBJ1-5	TGTGCCAGTAGCAGCCGTGACAGGGGTCGAGTCCAGCCCCAGCATTTT	CASSSRDRGRVQPQHF
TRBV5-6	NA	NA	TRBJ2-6	TGTGCCAGCAGCGCTCAAGCCTCTGGGGCCAACGTCCTGACTTTC	CASSAQASGANVLTF
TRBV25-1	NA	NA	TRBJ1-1	TGTGCCAGCAGTGAATTGGTGCAGGGGAACACTGAAGCTTTCTTT	CASSELVQGNTEAFF
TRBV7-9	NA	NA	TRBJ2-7	TGTGCCAGCAGCTTAACAACCGGGGGGCTCGAGCAGTACTTC	CASSLTTGGLEQYF
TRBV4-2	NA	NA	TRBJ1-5	TGTGCCAGCAGCCTAAGCGGGACACGGGGGAATCAGCCCCAGCATTTT	CASSLSGTRGNQPQHF
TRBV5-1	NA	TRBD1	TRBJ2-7	TGCGCCACGCGGCGGGGAACAGGGGGCGACGAGCAGTACTTC	CATRRGTGGDEQYF
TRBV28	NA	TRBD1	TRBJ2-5	TGTGCCATCGGAACCGGGACAGGGTTACAAGAGACCCAGTACTTC	CAIGTGTGLQETQYF
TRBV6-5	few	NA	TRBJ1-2	TGTGCCAGCAGTGTAGACAGCTATGGCTACACCTTC	CASSVDSYGYTF
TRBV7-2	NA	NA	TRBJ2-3	TGTGCCAGCAGCTTAGGTCGGGGTAGCACAGATACGCAGTATTTT	CASSLGRGSTDTQYF
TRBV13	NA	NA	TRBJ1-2	TGTGCCAGCAGCCCAGAACCGGCCGACAGTAACTATGGCTACACCTTC	CASSPEPADSNYGYTF
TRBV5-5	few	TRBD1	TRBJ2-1	TGTGCCAGCAGCTTGTCGGGACAGATATACAATGAGCAGTTCTTC	CASSLSGQIYNEQFF
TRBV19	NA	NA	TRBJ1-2	TGTGCCAGTTTCACTGGGCCAAGGGGCTACACCTTC	CASFTGPRGYTF
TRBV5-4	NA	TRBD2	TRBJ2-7	TGTGCCAGCAGCCGGGGGGGCGGAACCTACGAGCAGTACTTC	CASSRGGGTYEQYF
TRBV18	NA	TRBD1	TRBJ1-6	TGTGCCAGCTCACCGGGGACAGATAATTCACCCCTCCACTTT	CASSPGTDNSPLHF
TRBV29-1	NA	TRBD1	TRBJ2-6	TGCAGCGTACATACAGGGGGCTATGGGGCCAACGTCCTGACTTTC	CSVHTGGYGANVLTF
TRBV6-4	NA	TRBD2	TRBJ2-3	TGTGCCAGCAGTGACGGGCTAGCGGGAGGAAGGTCAGAGGCAGATACGCAGTATTTT	CASSDGLAGGRSEADTQYF
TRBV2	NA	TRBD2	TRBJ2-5	TGTGCCAGCAGTGTACTCAGCGGGGGAGAGACCCAGTACTTC	CASSVLSGGETQYF
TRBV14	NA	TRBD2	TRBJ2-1	TGTGCCAGCAGCCTTGCGGGAGTCTACAATGAGCAGTTCTTC	CASSLAGVYNEQFF
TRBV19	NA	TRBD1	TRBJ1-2	TGTGCCAGCAGGATAACCGGGACAGGGGACTATGGCTACACCTTC	CASRITGTGDYGYTF
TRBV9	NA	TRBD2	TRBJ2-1	TGTGCCAGCAGCGTAGAACCGACTAGCGGGAGCAATGAGCAGTTCTTC	CASSVEPTSGSNEQFF
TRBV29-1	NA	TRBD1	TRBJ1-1	TGCAGCGTTGGCGACAGGGTTTCGAACACTGAAGCTTTCTTT	CSVGDRVSNTEAFF
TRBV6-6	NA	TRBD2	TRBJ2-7	TGTGCCAGCAGTTACATACTAGCGGGGGGCGAGCAGTACTTC	CASSYILAGGEQYF
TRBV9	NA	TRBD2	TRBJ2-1	TGTGCCAGCAGCGGCTTAGCGGGAGGGACGTACAATGAGCAGTTCTTC	CASSGLAGGTYNEQFF
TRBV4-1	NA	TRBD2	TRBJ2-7	TGCGCCAGCAGCCAAGGCGGGGGTCTCGCGGTCTACGAGCAGTACTTC	CASSQGGGLAVYEQYF
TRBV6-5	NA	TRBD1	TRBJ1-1	TGTGCCAGCAGTTCCCCAGGGGGGAACACTGAAGCTTTCTTT	CASSSPGGNTEAFF
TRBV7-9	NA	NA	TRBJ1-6	TGTGCCAGCAGAGCCGGCCCTGCGGGGAAAAATTCACCCCTCCACTTT	CASRAGPAGKNSPLHF
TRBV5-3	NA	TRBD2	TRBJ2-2	TGTGCCAGAAGCCCTGGACTAGCGGGAGCCGGGGAGCTGTTTTTT	CARSPGLAGAGELFF
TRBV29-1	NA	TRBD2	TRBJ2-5	TGCAGCGCCCAAACCGGGACTAACATAGGGACCCAGTACTTC	CSAQTGTNIGTQYF
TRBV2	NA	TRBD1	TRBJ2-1	TGTGCCAGCAACCCCAGGGGGTCAAACTCCTACAATGAGCAGTTCTTC	CASNPRGSNSYNEQFF
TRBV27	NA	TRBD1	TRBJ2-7	TGTGCCAGCGGGCTCGGACAGGGGATGTATTACGAGCAGTACTTC	CASGLGQGMYYEQYF
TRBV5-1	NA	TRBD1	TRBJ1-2	TGCGCCAGCAGCTTAAGGACAGGGACTAACTATGGCTACACCTTC	CASSLRTGTNYGYTF
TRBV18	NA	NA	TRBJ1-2	TGTGCCAGCTCACCCCGGAGTGGGGGAGGGGAAGGCTACACCTTC	CASSPRSGGGEGYTF
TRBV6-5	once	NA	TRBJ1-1	TGTGCCAGCAGTTACCGAGCTGAAGCTTTCTTT	CASSYRAEAFF
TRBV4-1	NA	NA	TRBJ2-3	TGCGCCAGCAGCCAAGCGGGGGGCTTCGCAGATACGCAGTATTTT	CASSQAGGFADTQYF
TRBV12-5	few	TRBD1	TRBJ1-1	TGTGCTAGTGGTTTTGGGACAGGGGGTATGAACACTGAAGCTTTCTTT	CASGFGTGGMNTEAFF
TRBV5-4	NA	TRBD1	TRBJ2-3	TGTGCCAGCAGCCACCGTCGACAGGGGGCATGGGATACGCAGTATTTT	CASSHRRQGAWDTQYF
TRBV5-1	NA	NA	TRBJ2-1	TGCGCCAGCAGCTTGGACTTTTTCTACAATGAGCAGTTCTTC	CASSLDFFYNEQFF
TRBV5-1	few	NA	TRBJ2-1	TGCGCCAGCAGCTTTCGATTTAGCGGAGGCGTAGATGAGCAGTTCTTC	CASSFRFSGGVDEQFF
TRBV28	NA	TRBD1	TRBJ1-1	TGTGCCAGCAGTCTCGCCGGGACAGCCATACTGGAGAACACTGAAGCTTTCTTT	CASSLAGTAILENTEAFF
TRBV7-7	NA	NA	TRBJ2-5	TGTGCTAGTGCAGGGCCTCAAGAGACCCAGTACTTC	CASAGPQETQYF